This T cell receptor beta chain was observed in a study of shared clonotypes between healthy human individuals (dated by TCRdb to the early 2020s). General notes on the study: The cohort comprised two women and three men aged 18 to 49 years. To increase sequencing depth and limit assay-specific biases, different laboratories used diverse techniques to prepare libraries and sequence TCR repertoires. Per donor, three plates each were used for CD4 naive and CD4 memory, two for CD8 naive, and one for CD8 memory. The study deeply sequenced blood TCR repertoires of several healthy adults to estimate repertoire size and the extent of clonotype sharing between individuals. Leukapheresis yielded between about 0.94 and 10 billion PBMCs per donor. The paper's findings and limits, for the study overall: Sharing across several donors was observed for about 4.8% of naive CD4, about 3.2% of naive CD8, 2% to 2.5% of memory CD4, and roughly 0.4% of memory CD8 clonotypes. Only blood was sampled, and tissue TCR repertoires likely differ from those in blood. Compared with non-shared clonotypes, clonotypes shared by all four sorted-subset donors had higher generation probabilities. Incomplete sequencing was indicated by rarefaction of sorted-subset datasets, despite the large sequencing depth. Naive subsets generally had larger estimated clonotype richness than memory subsets did. Based on pairwise subsampling, the degree of clonotype sharing among donors was expected to be affected by sequencing depth. Because the study included only a small number of donors, the genetic and exposure-history diversity represented was limited.

Remarks on this clone: Its antigen is still unknown. No per-base quality is available; no much larger clone lies one base away.

Healthy HIV-negative adults with no recently reported acute infections or vaccinations were included as donors. Every donor was a Caucasian adult residing in Nashville, Tennessee, USA. CD4+ T cells were enriched through magnetic negative selection, after which naive cells were positively selected on CD45RA and the remaining negative fraction served as the memory subset. After blood collection by leukapheresis, PBMCs were isolated using Ficoll-Histopaque density gradient centrifugation and then cryopreserved in the vapor phase of liquid nitrogen. Purity and quantity of every magnetically sorted T cell population were checked by analytical flow cytometry. Genomic DNA was isolated from each sorted fraction and quantified by UV absorbance on a Nanodrop 2000c. There are 15 amino acids in the CDR3, from cysteine to phenylalanine inclusive. Kept here is only the CDR3 DNA, which spans 45 bases and is read in frame from base 1. Trimming removed 9 bases from V and 7 bases from J, leaving 19 bases between the germline ends. CDR1 LNHDA and CDR2 SQIVND are derived from the germline V gene (reference sequence).

Using the deep immunoSEQ assay, multiplex PCR amplified TCR CDR3 regions from genomic DNA. Extracted genomic DNA from each cell subset was distributed evenly across all wells of several immunoSEQ 96-well plates, and each plate was treated as a replicate. Each replicate PCR for sorted subsets received around 200 ng genomic DNA, equal to 28,000 or so T cell genomes. Purified libraries were quantified with a Qubit 3.0 fluorometer, sized on a Bioanalyzer 2100, and re-quantified with the KAPA Library Quantification kit. Every immunoSEQ 96-well plate was sequenced on a separate single-read 150-cycle Illumina NextSeq 550 flow cell. Processing in the source paper ran as follows. Because the immunoSEQ output included only junctional sequences and no quality scores, the filtering could not be the same as the filtering used for full-length reads. To assign V/J genes and CDR3, sequences were annotated using PyIR, a Python wrapper for IgBLAST v1.9, with IMGT germline references. Any read was removed if the V/J assignment was weak (E-value above 1e-6), the CDR3 was missing, or the read contained stop codons, out-of-frame junctions, or ambiguous translated residues. V3J clonotypes were defined as sequences sharing the same inferred V gene, J gene, and CDR3 amino acid sequence. The percentage overlap between two repertoires was calculated by dividing the number of shared unique clonotypes by the size of the smaller repertoire. Repertoire richness was assessed with RTK rarefaction, the Chao1 estimator, and Recon v2.1 estimates of unobserved clonotypes. Generation probabilities were computed with OLGA for all TCRbeta clonotypes obtained by the gDNA method from a few donors. TCRdb's version of the immuneACCESS table is confined to in-frame rearrangements and falls short of the full clone set. An unresolved V gene accounts for under half of the shortfall where checked; the remainder is of unknown origin. The V and J calls and the clone size are those of that table, but D and trimming were determined from the DNA. The table for this sample lists 2 million or so clones; 90% to 95% of them were counted only once. 0.1% to 0.15% of the sample is held by the ten biggest clonotypes.

This receptor chain uses TRBV19 and TRBJ1-6; a tentative D call is TRBD1 (6 bases match). The sequencing sample was made of naive CD4+ T cells sorted from blood. Taken with the paper, the label for cell subset or site translates to: CD45RA+ positively selected. This receptor was obtained from a man aged 18 to 29 in good health. CDR3 protein: CASHRTASLNSPLHF. The nucleotide sequence reads as follows: TGTGCCAGCCATCGGACAGCCAGCTTAAATTCACCCCTCCACTTT. The CDR3 plus the reference TRBV19 and TRBJ1-6 genes for the other parts give the full variable domain: DGGITQSPKYLFRKEGQNVTLSCEQNLNHDAMYWYRQDPGQGLRLIYYSQIVNDFQKGDIAEGYSVSREKKESFPLTVTSAQKNPTAFYLCASHRTASLNSPLHFGNGTRLTVT.